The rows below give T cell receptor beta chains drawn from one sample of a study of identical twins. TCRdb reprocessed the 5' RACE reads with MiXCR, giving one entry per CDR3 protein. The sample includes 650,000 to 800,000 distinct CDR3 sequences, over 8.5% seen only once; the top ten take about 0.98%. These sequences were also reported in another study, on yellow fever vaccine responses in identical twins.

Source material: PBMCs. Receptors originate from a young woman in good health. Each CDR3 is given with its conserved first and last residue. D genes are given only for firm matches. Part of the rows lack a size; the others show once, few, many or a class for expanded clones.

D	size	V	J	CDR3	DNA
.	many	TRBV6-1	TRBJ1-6	CASSVIEGENSPLHF	TGTGCCAGCAGCGTTATTGAGGGTGAAAATTCACCCCTCCACTTT
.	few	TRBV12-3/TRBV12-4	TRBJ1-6	CASSPAIAESPLHF	TGTGCCAGCAGCCCGGCCATTGCCGAATCACCCCTCCACTTT
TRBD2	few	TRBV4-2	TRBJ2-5	CASSLPIGAGERTQYF	TGTGCCAGCAGCCTACCGATAGGGGCGGGGGAAAGGACCCAGTACTTC
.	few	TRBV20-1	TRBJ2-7	CSTPGTPASKQYF	TGCAGTACCCCCGGGACCCCCGCCAGTAAGCAGTACTTC
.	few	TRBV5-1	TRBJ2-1	CASGRGQDGHEQFF	TGCGCCAGCGGCCGGGGTCAGGATGGGCATGAGCAGTTCTTC
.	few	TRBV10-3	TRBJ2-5	CAISEVHQETQYF	TGTGCCATCAGTGAGGTGCATCAAGAGACCCAGTACTTC
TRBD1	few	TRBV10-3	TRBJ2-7	CAISETTGAPYEQYF	TGTGCCATCAGTGAGACGACAGGGGCCCCCTACGAGCAGTACTTC
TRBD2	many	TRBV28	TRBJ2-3	CASSSGGATDTQYF	TGTGCCAGCAGTAGCGGGGGGGCCACAGATACGCAGTATTTT
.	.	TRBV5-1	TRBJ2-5	CASSGTGRTQETQYF	TGCGCCAGCAGCGGAACCGGACGGACCCAAGAGACCCAGTACTTC
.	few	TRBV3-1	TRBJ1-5	CASSPGSTDNQPQHF	TGTGCCAGCAGCCCAGGAAGTACAGACAATCAGCCCCAGCATTTT
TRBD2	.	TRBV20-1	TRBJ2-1	CSARDRSKGLAGGSYNEQFF	TGCAGTGCTAGAGACCGAAGCAAGGGACTAGCGGGAGGGAGTTACAATGAGCAGTTCTTC
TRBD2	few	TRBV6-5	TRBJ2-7	CASSYPLAGASYEQYF	TGTGCCAGCAGTTACCCGCTAGCGGGGGCCTCCTACGAGCAGTACTTC
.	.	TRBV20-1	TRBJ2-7	CSALHRDGSYEQYF	TGCAGTGCCCTACACCGGGACGGCTCCTACGAGCAGTACTTC
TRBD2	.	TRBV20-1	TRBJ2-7	CSARDAAGGTHEQYF	TGCAGTGCTAGAGATGCAGCGGGAGGTACCCACGAGCAGTACTTC
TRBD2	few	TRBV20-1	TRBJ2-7	CSATDPSGKTYEQYF	TGCAGTGCTACAGACCCGAGCGGGAAGACCTACGAGCAGTACTTC
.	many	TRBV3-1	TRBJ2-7	CASSQEGGGSSYEQYF	TGTGCCAGCAGCCAAGAAGGGGGCGGGAGCTCCTACGAGCAGTACTTC
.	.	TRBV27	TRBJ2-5	CASSATRGETQYF	TGTGCCAGCAGTGCGACGAGAGGGGAGACCCAGTACTTC
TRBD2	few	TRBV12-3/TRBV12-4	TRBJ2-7	CASSLTPTSGSSPIF	TGTGCCAGCAGTCTCACACCGACTAGCGGGAGCTCCCCGATATTC
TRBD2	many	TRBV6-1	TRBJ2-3	CASSRLAGEADTQYF	TGTGCCAGCAGTCGTCTAGCGGGAGAAGCAGATACGCAGTATTTT
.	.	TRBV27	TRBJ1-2	CASSSHPLGLWYGYTF	TGTGCCAGCAGTTCCCACCCGTTGGGCCTCTGGTATGGCTACACCTTC
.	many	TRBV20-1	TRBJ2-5	CSARAYSERETQYF	TGCAGTGCTAGAGCGTATTCTGAGCGGGAGACCCAGTACTTC
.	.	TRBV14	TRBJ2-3	CASSLFLRDTDTQYF	TGTGCCAGCAGCCTTTTCTTAAGGGACACAGATACGCAGTATTTT
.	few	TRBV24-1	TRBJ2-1	CATSDLGLANEQFF	TGTGCCACCAGTGATTTGGGGCTAGCCAATGAGCAGTTCTTC
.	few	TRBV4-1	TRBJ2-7	CASSQLASDEQYF	TGCGCCAGCAGCCAACTAGCGAGCGACGAGCAGTACTTC
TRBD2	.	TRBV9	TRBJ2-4	CASSVARGGLDIQYF	TGTGCCAGCAGCGTAGCGCGGGGGGGCTTGGACATTCAGTACTTC
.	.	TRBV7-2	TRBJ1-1	CASSLLLQGGTEAFF	TGTGCCAGCAGCTTATTACTCCAGGGAGGCACTGAAGCTTTCTTT
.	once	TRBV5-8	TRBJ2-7	CASSFGYYEQYF	TGTGCCAGCAGCTTCGGTTACTACGAGCAGTACTTC
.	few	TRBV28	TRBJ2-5	CASSLFQATGETQYF	TGTGCCAGCAGTTTATTCCAGGCCACCGGTGAGACCCAGTACTTC
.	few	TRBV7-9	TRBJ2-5	CASDNQETQYF	TGTGCCAGCGACAATCAAGAGACCCAGTACTTC
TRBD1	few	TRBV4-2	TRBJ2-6	CASSPTGQGASGANVLTF	TGTGCCAGCAGCCCAACAGGACAGGGGGCCTCTGGGGCCAACGTCCTGACTTTC
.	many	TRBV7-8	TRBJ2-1	CASSLTGDEQFF	TGTGCCAGCAGCTTAACCGGGGATGAGCAGTTCTTC
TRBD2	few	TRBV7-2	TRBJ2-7	CASSSYVLAGGPGEQYF	TGTGCCAGCAGCTCATACGTACTAGCGGGAGGGCCGGGGGAGCAGTACTTC
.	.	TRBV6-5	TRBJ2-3	CASSYSASTTDTQYF	TGTGCCAGCAGTTACTCGGCCTCCACCACAGATACGCAGTATTTT
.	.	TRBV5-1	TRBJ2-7	CAGKNPPGGNEQYF	TGCGCCGGCAAGAATCCCCCGGGCGGGAACGAGCAGTACTTC
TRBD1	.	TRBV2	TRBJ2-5	CASSRDRVSTQYF	TGTGCCAGCAGTCGAGACAGGGTTTCGACCCAGTACTTC
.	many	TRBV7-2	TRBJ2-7	CASSSGPLNEQYF	TGTGCCAGCAGCTCAGGACCCCTCAACGAGCAGTACTTC
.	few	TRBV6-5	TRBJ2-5	CASSSSGLGGETQYF	TGTGCCAGCAGTTCCTCCGGCCTCGGTGGGGAGACCCAGTACTTC
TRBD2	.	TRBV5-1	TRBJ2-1	CASSFGGSAGNEQFF	TGCGCCAGCAGCTTCGGCGGGAGTGCGGGCAATGAGCAGTTCTTC
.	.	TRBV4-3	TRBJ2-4	CASSQGRPLAKNIQYF	TGCGCCAGCAGCCAGGGACGGCCACTGGCCAAAAACATTCAGTACTTC
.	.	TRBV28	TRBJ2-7	CASRFRGQNYYEQYF	TGTGCCAGCAGGTTCCGGGGTCAGAACTACTACGAGCAGTACTTC
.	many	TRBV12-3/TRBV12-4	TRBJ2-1	CASSALANEQFF	TGTGCCAGCAGTGCCCTGGCCAATGAGCAGTTCTTC
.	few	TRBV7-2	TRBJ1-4	CASSLWGRTETNEKLFF	TGTGCCAGCAGCTTATGGGGCAGGACGGAAACTAATGAAAAACTGTTTTTT
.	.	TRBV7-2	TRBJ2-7	CASSLDHSYEQYF	TGTGCCAGCAGCCTGGACCATTCCTACGAGCAGTACTTC
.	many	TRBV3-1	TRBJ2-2	CASSQSEGGYTGELFF	TGTGCCAGCAGCCAATCAGAGGGTGGATACACCGGGGAGCTGTTTTTT
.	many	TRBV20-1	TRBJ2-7	CSARDPRRVYEQYF	TGCAGTGCTAGAGATCCGAGGCGGGTATACGAGCAGTACTTC
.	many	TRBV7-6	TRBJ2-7	CASSLALGWEQYF	TGTGCCAGCAGCTTAGCGTTGGGGTGGGAGCAGTACTTC
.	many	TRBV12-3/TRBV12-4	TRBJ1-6	CASRWPNSPLHF	TGTGCCAGCAGATGGCCCAATTCACCCCTCCACTTT
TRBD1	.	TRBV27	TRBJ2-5	CASSNYRQGAIEWYF	TGTGCCAGCAGTAATTACCGACAGGGGGCAATAGAGTGGTACTTC
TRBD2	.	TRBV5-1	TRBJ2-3	CASTFAGADTQYF	TGCGCCAGCACGTTTGCGGGGGCAGATACGCAGTATTTT
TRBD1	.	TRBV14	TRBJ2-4	CASSRGQGKTKNIQYF	TGTGCCAGCAGCCGGGGACAGGGGAAGACCAAAAACATTCAGTACTTC
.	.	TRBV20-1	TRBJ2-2	CSAREQGVGELFF	TGCAGTGCTAGGGAACAGGGAGTGGGGGAGCTGTTTTTT
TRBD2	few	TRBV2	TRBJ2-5	CASSVVAGPQYF	TGTGCCAGCAGTGTGGTAGCGGGGCCCCAGTACTTC
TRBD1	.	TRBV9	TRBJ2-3	CASSPRPGGGTDTQYF	TGTGCCAGCAGCCCTCGTCCAGGGGGCGGCACAGATACGCAGTATTTT